The 17 T cell receptor beta chains listed next were all sequenced from one sample in a study of blood T cell repertoires in COVID-19. TCRdb's table, derived via immunoSEQ multiplex PCR, lists solely in-frame clones and lacks some. Counted here are about 67,000 clones, 60% to 80% occurring once; the ten biggest clones make up 6.3%. Sequencing was done on a sample of peripheral blood. The receptors stem from a woman in her fifties or sixties with acute or convalescent COVID-19.

The CDR3 here is CASRLAPEGAQYF. CDR3 bases: TGTGCAAGTCGCTTAGCCCCAGAGGGGGCGCAGTACTTC. The chain employs TRBV12-2 and TRBJ2-7; the table's D gene call, TRBD1, was not cross checked with the DNA. TRBV12-2 is labeled a pseudogene. The CDR3 has 13 residues.

This clone appeared a few times. The rearrangement links TRBV9 to TRBJ2-7; D may be TRBD2 (6 bases). Trimming pared 4 bases from V and 5 bases from J, leaving 16 bases between. This CDR3 contains 14 residues. Germline V CDR1 and CDR2: SGDLS, YYNGEE. DNA for the CDR3: TGTGCCAGCAGCCCCGGGGTCGGGGGAAACGAGCAGTACTTC. Encoded protein: CASSPGVGGNEQYF.

The chain uses TRBV9 and TRBJ1-2; D possibly corresponds to TRBD1 (6 bases). CDR1 and CDR2 from the germline V gene are SGDLS and YYNGEE. CDR3 length: 14 amino acids. V was trimmed by 4 bases and J by 2 bases, leaving 12 bases between them. DNA for the CDR3: TGTGCCAGCAGCCTCCGTACAGGGAACTATGGCTACACCTTC. This codes for CASSLRTGNYGYTF.

The chain couples TRBV25-1 to TRBJ1-3; 8 nucleotides line up with TRBD1. The CDR3 consists of 15 residues. V lost 4 bases to trimming and J lost 0 bases; unmatched junction nucleotides: 2. Looked up from germline, CDR1 is MGHDK and CDR2 is SYGVNS. Here the CDR3 DNA reads TGTGCCAGCAGTGTTACAGGGGGCTCTGGAAACACCATATATTTT. Protein sequence: CASSVTGGSGNTIYF.

This chain links TRBV7-3 with TRBJ2-4; D possibly corresponds to TRBD2 (6 bases). The germline V gene encodes CDR1 SGHTA and CDR2 FQGTGA. V lost 5 bases to trimming and J lost 10 bases, with 15 bases between them. This CDR3 region has 13 residues. CDR3 DNA: TGTGCCAGCAGCCAGAATAGCGGTGAAATTCAGTACTTC. This gives the protein CASSQNSGEIQYF.

Worth noting for this clone: One end of the junction fails to match germline, which may point to a read error. The chain recombines TRBV20-1 with TRBJ2-3; D is possibly TRBD1 (6 bases). The V gene's germline CDR1 is DFQATT and CDR2 SNEGSKA (reference sequence). The CDR3 length is 11 residues. CDR3 DNA: TGCAGTGCCCCAAGGACAGTTACGCAGTATTTT. Translated, it gives CSAPRTVTQYF.

This rearrangement joins TRBV27 to TRBJ2-3; D unclear. V lost 3 bases and J 1 base, leaving 5 bases between the germline ends. CDR3 length: 13 amino acids. Germline CDR1 and CDR2: MNHEY and SMNVEV (reference sequence). The DNA for the CDR3 is TGTGCCAGCAGTTTGAAGCGCACAGATACGCAGTATTTT. This codes for CASSLKRTDTQYF.

This rearrangement joins TRBV5-1 to TRBJ2-7, with a weak D call TRBD1 (7 bases). Deletions cut 4 bases from V and 3 bases from J, with 14 bases between. The germline gives CDR1 SGHRS, CDR2 YFSETQ. CDR3 length equals 14 residues. CDR3 in DNA: TGCGCCAGCAGCCTGCAGGGGGGTATCTACGAGCAGTACTTC. Translating it yields CASSLQGGIYEQYF.

The genes are TRBV10-1 and TRBJ1-5; D not certain. There are 18 residues in the CDR3. The V gene lost 0 bases and the J gene lost 3 bases, with 18 bases spanning the gap. CDR1 and CDR2 from the germline V gene are WNHNN and SYGVQD (reference sequence). The CDR3, as DNA: TGCGCCAGCAGTGAGTCGAGATGTGACCTTGACTACAATCAGCCCCAGCATTTT. Its protein is CASSESRCDLDYNQPQHF.

This sequence joins TRBV2 and TRBJ1-4; D is ambiguous. This CDR3 contains 12 residues. Trimming shortened V by 9 bases and J by 4 bases, and 9 bases separated the two germline ends. CDR1 is SNHLY and CDR2 is FYNNEI in the germline V gene. The CDR3 loop reads CARSINNEKLFF. The CDR3 region has the DNA TGTGCCAGAAGTATTAATAATGAAAAACTGTTTTTT.

The genes are TRBV7-9 and TRBJ2-7; 12 nucleotides match TRBD1. V lost 4 bases, J lost 0 bases, and 10 bases stayed unmatched. There are 18 residues in the CDR3. From germline, CDR1 is SEHNR and CDR2 FQNEAQ (reference sequence). The CDR3 nucleotides are TGTGCCAGCAGCTCACGGGACAGGGGGCCCGCTAGCTCCTACGAGCAGTACTTC. It specifies CASSSRDRGPASSYEQYF.

The CDR3 here is CASRHREVGYEQYF. In nucleotides, the CDR3 is TGTGCCAGCAGGCACAGGGAAGTGGGCTACGAGCAGTACTTC. The chain has TRBV6-5 and TRBJ2-7; a possible D gene is TRBD1 (6 bases). V was pared by 6 bases and J by 3 bases, with 15 bases between. The CDR3 is 14 residues long. Germline V gives CDR1 MNHEY, CDR2 SVGAGI.

The chain carries TRBV7-6 and TRBJ1-3, with 7 bases identical to TRBD1. Germline loops: CDR1 SGHVS, CDR2 FNYEAQ. Trimming cost V 6 bases and J 4 bases; bases outside gene matches: 9. The CDR3 spans 15 residues. CDR3 coding DNA: TGTGCCAGCAGTTCTACAGGGGAAAGAGGAAACACCATATATTTT. This gives the protein CASSSTGERGNTIYF.

The chain uses TRBV7-3 and TRBJ2-1, with 8 bases lining up with TRBD2. This CDR3 spans 16 amino acids. Germline V gene data show CDR1 as SGHTA and CDR2 as FQGTGA. The junction had 14 bases not matched to a gene; V was cut back by 5 bases and J by 8 bases. The CDR3 DNA reads as TGTGCCAGCAGCCCGGGGGCCGGGACTAGTCGCGATGAGCAGTTCTTC. It specifies CASSPGAGTSRDEQFF.

The chain combines TRBV3-1 (or the pseudogene TRBV3-2) with TRBJ1-2; 7 bases are a match to TRBD1. This CDR3 has 15 residues. The ends lost 0 bases at V and 3 bases at J; junction bases unmatched: 4. Germline assignment: CDR1 LGHDT and CDR2 YNNKEL (reference sequence). CDR3 nucleotide sequence: TGTGCCAGCAGCCAAGATACCGGACAGGACTATGGCTACACCTTC. It is translated as CASSQDTGQDYGYTF.

The gene calls are TRBV3-1 (or the pseudogene TRBV3-2) and TRBJ1-2; tentative D call: TRBD1 (5 bases). V shed 4 bases and J shed 7 bases, with 10 bases lying between them. The CDR3 is made up of 12 amino acids. CDR1 is LGHDT and CDR2 is YNNKEL in the germline V gene (reference sequence). The CDR3 bases are TGTGCCAGCAGCCCCCAGGGAAGTGGCTACACCTTC. As protein: CASSPQGSGYTF.

The chain combines TRBV3-1 (or the pseudogene TRBV3-2) with TRBJ1-6; maybe TRBD1 (6 bases). The ends were cut back, 2 bases at V and 9 bases at J, with 11 bases in the middle. The germline CDR1 and CDR2 sequences are LGHDT and YNNKEL (reference sequence). This CDR3 contains 14 residues. The CDR3 coding sequence is TGTGCCAGCAGCCAAACCCCCAGGGGTTCACCCCTCCACTTT. This gives the protein CASSQTPRGSPLHF.